The present T cell receptor (beta chain) was sequenced within a study of blood T cells in healthy people across ages. About the study: Through template switching, about one barcoded beta molecule was captured per two T cells, as measured in model experiments.

Germline CDR1 reads MNHNS; CDR2 reads SASEGT. This CDR3 comprises 16 residues. V shed 7 bases and J 9 bases; nucleotides not matched to a gene: 15. This clonotype was seen a few times. Primers used in a second PCR of about 6 to 11 cycles were a sample-barcoded 5' primer and a J-beta primer mix. A tag from a template-switch adaptor with 12 random nucleotides marked each cDNA molecule. TCRdb re-analysed the 5' RACE reads in MiXCR, keeping a single row per CDR3 protein. The table shows more than 800,000 distinct CDR3 sequences, with under 55% occurring only once. The sequence was obtained from an older woman in good health. The chain links TRBV6-1 to TRBJ2-1, with TRBD2 matching over 10 bases. Sample: blood. The CDR3 loop reads CASNTLGLAAGGEQFF. As DNA, the CDR3 is TGTGCCAGCAATACCCTAGGACTAGCGGCGGGTGGTGAGCAGTTCTTC.